The 6 T cell receptor beta chains reported below all come from one sample, sequenced in a study of tumor-infiltrating lymphocytes in primary liver carcinoma. The authors took blood RNA from unsorted whole blood and also extracted germline DNA. TCR beta cDNA was made from around 460 ng total RNA with a constant-region primer. Slightly modified ARM-PCR, run as three nested multiplex PCR rounds, produced the TCR beta libraries. Primers for the first two PCR rounds were TRBV1-TRBV30 forward primers and a C-beta reverse primer (roughly 10 cycles per round). MiXCR was run by TCRdb on the multiplex PCR reads, yielding one entry per CDR3 protein. The profile shows hundreds of thousands of distinct CDR3 sequences, nearly 60% of them singletons. Sequencing input: peripheral blood. Source of these receptors: a woman in her 30s with primary liver carcinoma and hepatitis B virus infection.

Details on this clonotype: A much larger clone lies a single base off, so this may be a read error. CDR3 DNA sequence: TGTGCCAGCAGCTATCGCCGGGACATAGGTCCCTATGGCTACACCTTC. Protein: CASSYRRDIGPYGYTF. This chain uses TRBV13 with TRBJ1-2; TRBD1 might be the D (6 bases). V was cut by 4 bases and J by 4 bases, with 19 bases left in between. Germline CDR1 is PRHDT and CDR2 is FYEKMQ (reference sequence). CDR3 length: 16 amino acids.

The chain combines TRBV29-1 with TRBJ2-5; D possibly matches TRBD1 or TRBD2 (5 bases each). CDR1 and CDR2 (germline): SQVTM, ANQGSEA. V dropped 3 bases and J dropped 4 bases, with 12 bases sitting between them. The CDR3 has 13 residues. CDR3 sequence: CSVDPRGRETQYF. Written as DNA, the CDR3 is TGCAGCGTTGACCCCCGGGGCAGAGAGACCCAGTACTTC. The complete variable domain, with remaining parts taken from reference TRBV29-1 and TRBJ2-5, reads SAVISQKPSRDICQRGTSLTIQCQVDSQVTMMFWYRQQPGQSLTLIATANQGSEATYESGFVIDKFPISRPNLTFSTLTVSNMSPEDSSIYLCSVDPRGRETQYFGPGTRLLVL.

CDR3 coding DNA: TGCGCCAGCAGCTTGGTGGACAACCGGAATACTGAAGCTTTCTTT. Its translation: CASSLVDNRNTEAFF. V and J are TRBV5-1 and TRBJ1-1, with D perhaps TRBD1 (5 bases). This CDR3 comprises 15 residues. Germline V gene data show CDR1 as SGHRS and CDR2 as YFSETQ. Trimming left V 0 bases short and J 5 bases short, with 14 bases between.

In the case of this clonotype: The CDR3 does not end in the conserved phenylalanine or tryptophan, so this is likely a read error. The chain combines TRBV6-5 with TRBJ1-1; D perhaps matches TRBD1 (5 bases). Looked up from germline, CDR1 is MNHEY and CDR2 is SVGAGI. The CDR3 is 15 residues long. Trimming cost V 4 bases and J 2 bases, with 14 bases left between them. The CDR3 protein is CASSFRQGANTEAFL. DNA for the CDR3: TGTGCCAGCAGTTTTAGACAAGGGGCAAACACTGAAGCTTTCCTT.

This chain joins TRBV21-1 and TRBJ2-7; whether TRBD1, the table's D call, matches the DNA was not checked. TRBV21-1 constitutes a pseudogene. This CDR3 is built from 15 residues. The CDR3 bases are TGTGCCAGCACAGGGGTCCGCTTGACCTCCTACGAGCAGTACTTC. Its protein product is CASTGVRLTSYEQYF.

The chain joins TRBV6-5 to TRBJ2-1; 8 nucleotides line up with TRBD2. The CDR3 contains 16 residues. The trim removed 8 bases at V and 7 bases at J, leaving 16 bases unmatched. Germline assignment: CDR1 MNHEY and CDR2 SVGAGI. CDR3 protein: CASGQSGRYYYNEQFF. The CDR3 DNA reads TGTGCCAGCGGCCAAAGCGGGAGATACTATTATAATGAGCAGTTCTTC.